This T cell receptor (beta chain) was captured by sequencing in a study of cytomegalovirus exposure and HLA in healthy donors. Study-wide findings and caveats: Judged likely to be a sequencing artifact was a cluster of highly shared sequence variants. TRBV6-2, TRBV6-3 and some other V segments were excluded as indistinguishable.

There are 17 residues in the CDR3. Deletions cut 0 bases from V and 6 bases from J, with 17 bases between. Germline CDR1 SGHDN, CDR2 FVKESK. Comment on this clone: The target antigen is unknown.

Vbeta (60) and Jbeta (13) primers were used in the PCR. TCRdb keeps only in-frame clones here, not all; method: immunoSEQ multiplex PCR. This sample yields roughly 160,000 clones, of which around three quarters are seen a single time; approximately 1.6% belongs to the top ten. This cohort consisted of healthy bone marrow donors. This receptor was obtained from a woman in her twenties or thirties in good health and CMV-seronegative. V usage is TRBV14 and J usage is TRBJ2-2; TRBD2 might be the D (5 bases). The sequenced sample consisted of PBMCs. CDR3 residues: CASSQDLVGVPAGELFF. The CDR3 DNA is TGTGCCAGCAGCCAAGATCTGGTCGGGGTACCCGCCGGGGAGCTGTTTTTT.